The clone carrying this T cell receptor beta chain was recorded many times. The antigen is unknown. Germline values: CDR1 MNHNY, CDR2 SVGAGI (reference sequence). This CDR3 contains 15 residues. Trimming removed 4 bases from V and 4 bases from J, with 14 bases in between. The sample belongs to a study of neurological immune-mediated disorders. As for the cDNA, it was generated by 5'RACE with 10-nucleotide random UMIs. Every sequencing run produced over 200 million TCR-beta sequences that came from 15-18 subjects. MiXCR, applied by TCRdb to the 5' RACE reads, yields one record per CDR3 protein. The table lists 65,000 to 85,000 distinct CDR3 sequences, 3.2% of them singletons, with about 5% in the top ten. Whole-study results and caveats: Sharing of CDR3 amino acid sequences among expanded clones across subjects was absent, suggesting private repertoires in all groups.

The sample was PBMCs. The receptor was isolated from a woman between 50 and 59 years old with multiple sclerosis. The rearrangement links TRBV6-6 to TRBJ2-1, with D perhaps matching TRBD2 (6 bases). Here the CDR3 reads CASSSTLGLYNEQFF. In nucleotides, the CDR3 is TGTGCCAGCAGTTCCACCCTGGGACTGTACAATGAGCAGTTCTTC.